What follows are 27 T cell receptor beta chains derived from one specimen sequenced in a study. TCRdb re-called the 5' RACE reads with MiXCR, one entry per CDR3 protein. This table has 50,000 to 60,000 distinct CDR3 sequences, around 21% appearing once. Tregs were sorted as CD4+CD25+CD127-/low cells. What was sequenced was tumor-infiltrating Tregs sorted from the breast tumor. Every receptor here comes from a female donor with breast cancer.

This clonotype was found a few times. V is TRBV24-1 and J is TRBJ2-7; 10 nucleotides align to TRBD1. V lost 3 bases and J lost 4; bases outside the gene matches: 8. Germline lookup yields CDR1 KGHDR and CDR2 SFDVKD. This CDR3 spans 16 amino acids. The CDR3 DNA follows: TGTGCCACCAGTGATCATGTGACAGGGGGCATTTACGAGCAGTACTTC. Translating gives CATSDHVTGGIYEQYF.

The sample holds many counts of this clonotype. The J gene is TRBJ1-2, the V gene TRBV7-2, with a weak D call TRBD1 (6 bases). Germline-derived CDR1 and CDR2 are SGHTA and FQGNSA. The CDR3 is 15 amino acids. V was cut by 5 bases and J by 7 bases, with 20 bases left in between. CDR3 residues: CASSPYIPDSSGYTF. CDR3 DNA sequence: TGTGCCAGCAGCCCATACATTCCGGACAGCTCTGGCTACACCTTC.

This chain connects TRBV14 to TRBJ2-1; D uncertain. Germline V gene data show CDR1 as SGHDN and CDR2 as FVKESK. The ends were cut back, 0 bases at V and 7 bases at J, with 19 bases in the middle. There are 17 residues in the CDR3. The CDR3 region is CASSQDIETTSLNEQFF. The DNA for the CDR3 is TGTGCCAGCAGCCAAGACATTGAGACCACAAGTCTTAATGAGCAGTTCTTC.

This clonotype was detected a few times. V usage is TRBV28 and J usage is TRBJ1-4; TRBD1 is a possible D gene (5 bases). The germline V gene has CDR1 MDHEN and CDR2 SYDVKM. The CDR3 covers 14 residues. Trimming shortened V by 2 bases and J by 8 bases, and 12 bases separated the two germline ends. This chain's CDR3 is CASSLRVRGEKLFF. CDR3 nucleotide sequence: TGTGCCAGCAGTTTAAGGGTACGGGGCGAAAAACTGTTTTTT.

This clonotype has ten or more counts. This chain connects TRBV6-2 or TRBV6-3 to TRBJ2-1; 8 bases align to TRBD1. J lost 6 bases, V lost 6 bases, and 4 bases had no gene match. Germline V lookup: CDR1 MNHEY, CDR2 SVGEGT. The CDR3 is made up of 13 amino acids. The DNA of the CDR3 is TGTGCCAGCAGGCAGGGACAGGCCAATGAGCAGTTCTTC. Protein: CASRQGQANEQFF.

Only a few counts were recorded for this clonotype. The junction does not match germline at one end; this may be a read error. The chain's CDR3 is CASSLGAGTSVGEQFF. The CDR3 DNA is TGTGCTAGCAGCTTGGGGGCCGGGACTAGCGTGGGCGAGCAGTTCTTC. The V gene is TRBV7-7, the J gene TRBJ2-1; 10 nucleotides agree with TRBD2. There are 16 residues in the CDR3. Germline V gene sequence: CDR1 SSHAT, CDR2 FNYEAQ (reference sequence). Looking up the rest from reference TRBV7-7 and TRBJ2-1 gives the full variable domain: GAGVSQSPRYKVTKRGQDVTLRCDPISSHATLYWYQQALGQGPEFLTYFNYEAQPDKSGLPSDRFSAERPEGSISTLTIQRTEQRDSAMYRCASSLGAGTSVGEQFFGPGTRLTVL.

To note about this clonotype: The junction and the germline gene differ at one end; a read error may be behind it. The CDR3 protein is CASSPSLGTEALF. The CDR3 DNA reads TGCGCCAGCAGCCCGAGTTTGGGTACTGAAGCTCTCTTT. The V gene is TRBV5-1, the J gene TRBJ1-1; D call uncertain. This CDR3 region has 13 residues. Germline V gene data show CDR1 as SGHRS and CDR2 as YFSETQ.

The CDR3 region is CASSRGQALGANVLTF. The DNA for the CDR3 is TGTGCCAGCAGCCGGGGACAGGCCTTAGGGGCCAACGTCCTGACTTTC. This chain joins TRBV7-8 and TRBJ2-6; 8 bases map to TRBD1. Germline CDR1 reads SGHVS; CDR2 reads FQNEAQ. V gave up 5 bases and J gave up 4 bases; unmatched junction bases: 7. This CDR3 is built from 16 residues.

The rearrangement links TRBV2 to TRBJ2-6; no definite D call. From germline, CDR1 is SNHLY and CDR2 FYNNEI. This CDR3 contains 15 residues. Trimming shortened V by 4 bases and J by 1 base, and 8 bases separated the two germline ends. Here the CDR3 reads CASSGPSSGANVLTF. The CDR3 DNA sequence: TGTGCCAGCAGTGGTCCGTCGTCTGGGGCCAACGTCCTGACTTTC. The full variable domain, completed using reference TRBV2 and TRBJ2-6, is EPEVTQTPSHQVTQMGQEVILRCVPISNHLYFYWYRQILGQKVEFLVSFYNNEISEKSEIFDDQFSVERPDGSNFTLKIRSTKLEDSAMYFCASSGPSSGANVLTFGAGSRLTVL.

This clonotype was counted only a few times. The CDR3 DNA reads TGCAGTGCCCCGGAGGCCGCGAACACCGGGGAGCTGTTTTTT. Protein: CSAPEAANTGELFF. The rearrangement joins TRBV20-1 to TRBJ2-2; tentative D call: TRBD2 (5 bases). The CDR3 consists of 14 residues. Per the germline V gene, CDR1 is DFQATT and CDR2 is SNEGSKA (reference sequence). V lost 6 bases and J lost 0, with 11 bases in between.

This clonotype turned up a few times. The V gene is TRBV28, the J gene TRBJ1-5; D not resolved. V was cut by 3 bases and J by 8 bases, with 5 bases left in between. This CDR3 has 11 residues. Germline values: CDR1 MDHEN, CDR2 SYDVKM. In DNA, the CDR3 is TGTGCCAGCAGTTTTAATGAGCCCCAGCATTTT. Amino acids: CASSFNEPQHF.

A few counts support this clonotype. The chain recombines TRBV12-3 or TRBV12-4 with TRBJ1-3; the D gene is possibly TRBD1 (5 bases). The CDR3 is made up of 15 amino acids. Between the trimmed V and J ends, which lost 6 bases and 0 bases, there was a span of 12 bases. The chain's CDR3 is CASSSGTVSGNTIYF. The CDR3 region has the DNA TGTGCCAGCAGCTCAGGGACGGTCTCTGGAAACACCATATATTTT.

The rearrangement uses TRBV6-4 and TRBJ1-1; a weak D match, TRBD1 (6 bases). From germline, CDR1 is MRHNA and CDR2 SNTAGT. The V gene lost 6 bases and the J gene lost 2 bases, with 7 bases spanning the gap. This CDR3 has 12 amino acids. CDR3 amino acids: CASRDSNTEAFF. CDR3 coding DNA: TGTGCCAGCAGGGACAGCAACACTGAAGCTTTCTTT.

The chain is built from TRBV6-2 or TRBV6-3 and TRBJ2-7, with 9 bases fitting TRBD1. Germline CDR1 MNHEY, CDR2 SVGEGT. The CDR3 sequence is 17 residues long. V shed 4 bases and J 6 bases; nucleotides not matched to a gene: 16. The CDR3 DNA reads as TGTGCCAGCAGTTCCCAGTCCGGAGGGACAGGGTTAGGCGAGCAGTACTTC. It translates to CASSSQSGGTGLGEQYF.

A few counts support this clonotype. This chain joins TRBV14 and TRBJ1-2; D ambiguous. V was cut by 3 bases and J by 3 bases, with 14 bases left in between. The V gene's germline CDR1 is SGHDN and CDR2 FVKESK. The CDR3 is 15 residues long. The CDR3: CASSHRSRFYYGYTF. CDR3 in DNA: TGTGCCAGCAGCCACCGCAGCCGATTCTACTATGGCTACACCTTC.

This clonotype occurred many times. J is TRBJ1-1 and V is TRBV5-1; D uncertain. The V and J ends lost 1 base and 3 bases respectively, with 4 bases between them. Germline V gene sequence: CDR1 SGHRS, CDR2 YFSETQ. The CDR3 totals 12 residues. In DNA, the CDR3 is TGCGCCAGCAGCTTGCGGGACACTGAAGCTTTCTTT. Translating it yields CASSLRDTEAFF.

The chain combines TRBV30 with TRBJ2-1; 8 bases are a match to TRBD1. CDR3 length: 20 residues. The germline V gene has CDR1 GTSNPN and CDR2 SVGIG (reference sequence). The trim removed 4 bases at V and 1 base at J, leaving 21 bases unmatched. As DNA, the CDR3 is TGTGCCTGGACTCCCTCGCCTCATACTACAGGGGGACTGTCCTACAATGAGCAGTTCTTC. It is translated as CAWTPSPHTTGGLSYNEQFF.

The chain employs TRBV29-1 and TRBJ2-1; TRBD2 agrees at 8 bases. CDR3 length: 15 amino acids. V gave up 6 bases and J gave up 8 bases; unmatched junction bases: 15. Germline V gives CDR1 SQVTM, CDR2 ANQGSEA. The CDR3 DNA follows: TGCAGCGTCCCCGGGAGGGCCTTTTTATACGATGAGCAGTTCTTC. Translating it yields CSVPGRAFLYDEQFF.

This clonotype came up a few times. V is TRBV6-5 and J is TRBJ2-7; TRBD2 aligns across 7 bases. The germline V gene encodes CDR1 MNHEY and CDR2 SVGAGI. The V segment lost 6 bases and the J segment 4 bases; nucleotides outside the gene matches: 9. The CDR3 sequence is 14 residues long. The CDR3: CASRRGGGKYEQYF. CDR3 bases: TGTGCCAGCAGACGCGGCGGGGGTAAATACGAGCAGTACTTC.

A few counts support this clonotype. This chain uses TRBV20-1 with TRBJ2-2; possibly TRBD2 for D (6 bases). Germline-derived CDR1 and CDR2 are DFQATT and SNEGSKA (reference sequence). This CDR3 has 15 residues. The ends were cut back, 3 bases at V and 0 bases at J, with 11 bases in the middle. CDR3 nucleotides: TGCAGTGCTAGTCGGACTACATCGAACACCGGGGAGCTGTTTTTT. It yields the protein CSASRTTSNTGELFF.

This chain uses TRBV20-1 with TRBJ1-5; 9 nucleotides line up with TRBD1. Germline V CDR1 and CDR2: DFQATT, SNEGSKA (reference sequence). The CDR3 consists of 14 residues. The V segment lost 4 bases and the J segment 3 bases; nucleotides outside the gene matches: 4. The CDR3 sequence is CSATRTGVNQPQHF. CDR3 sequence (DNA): TGCAGTGCTACCCGGACAGGGGTCAATCAGCCCCAGCATTTT.

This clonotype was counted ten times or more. CDR3 loop: CASSASGQSEAFF. The CDR3 coding sequence is TGTGCCAGCAGCGCGTCCGGACAGTCTGAAGCTTTCTTT. The V call is TRBV9, the J call TRBJ1-1, with D perhaps matching TRBD1 (6 bases). The CDR3 spans 13 residues. Deletions cut 3 bases from V and 6 bases from J, with 12 bases between. The germline CDR1 and CDR2 sequences are SGDLS and YYNGEE.

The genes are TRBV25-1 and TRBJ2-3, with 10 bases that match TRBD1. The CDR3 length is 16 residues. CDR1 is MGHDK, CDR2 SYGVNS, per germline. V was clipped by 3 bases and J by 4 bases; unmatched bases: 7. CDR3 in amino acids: CASSEPTGQGSDTQYF. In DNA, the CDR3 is TGTGCCAGCAGTGAGCCAACGGGACAGGGGTCAGATACGCAGTATTTT.

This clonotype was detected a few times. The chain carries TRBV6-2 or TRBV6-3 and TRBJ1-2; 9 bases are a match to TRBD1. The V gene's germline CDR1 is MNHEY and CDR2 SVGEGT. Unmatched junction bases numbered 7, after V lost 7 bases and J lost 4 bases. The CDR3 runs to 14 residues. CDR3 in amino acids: CASTTPGQGYGYTF. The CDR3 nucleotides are TGTGCCAGCACCACGCCGGGACAGGGCTATGGCTACACCTTC.

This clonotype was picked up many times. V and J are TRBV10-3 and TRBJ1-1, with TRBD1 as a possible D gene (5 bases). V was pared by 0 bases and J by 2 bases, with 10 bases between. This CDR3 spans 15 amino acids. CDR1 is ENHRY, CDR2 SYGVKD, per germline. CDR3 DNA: TGTGCCATCAGTGAGTCGAGGGGATATAACACTGAAGCTTTCTTT. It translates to CAISESRGYNTEAFF.

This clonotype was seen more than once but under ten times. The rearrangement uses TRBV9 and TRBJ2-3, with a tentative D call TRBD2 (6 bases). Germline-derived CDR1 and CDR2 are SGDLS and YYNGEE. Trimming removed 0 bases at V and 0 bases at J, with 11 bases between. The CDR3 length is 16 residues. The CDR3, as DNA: TGTGCCAGCAGCGTAGGGGCTAGCGAAAGCACAGATACGCAGTATTTT. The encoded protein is CASSVGASESTDTQYF.

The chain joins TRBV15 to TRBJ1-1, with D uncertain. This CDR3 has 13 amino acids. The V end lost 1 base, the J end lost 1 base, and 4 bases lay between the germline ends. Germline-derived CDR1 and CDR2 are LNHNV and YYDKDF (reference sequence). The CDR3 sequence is CATSRVSNTEAFF. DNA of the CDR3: TGTGCCACCAGCAGAGTCTCGAACACTGAAGCTTTCTTT.